Below, 15 T cell receptor beta chains from the same sample are listed, as sequenced in a study of CD8 T cells in Susac syndrome. RNA was extracted with the RNeasy kit, and a quantity of about 0.45 to 1 ug was reverse transcribed using random hexamers. MiXCR, applied by TCRdb to the immunoSEQ multiplex PCR reads, yields one record per CDR3 protein. The sample includes about 120,000 distinct CDR3 sequences, roughly 94% of them seen just once. The material sequenced was CD8+ T cells from PBMCs. The receptors derive from a human donor with Susac syndrome.

This clonotype was seen only once. V is TRBV29-1 and J is TRBJ2-7; D may be TRBD1 (6 bases). Germline assignment: CDR1 SQVTM and CDR2 ANQGSEA. The CDR3 sequence is 13 residues long. Between the trimmed V and J ends, which lost 6 bases and 3 bases, there was a span of 15 bases. The CDR3 DNA follows: TGCAGCGTCCAGGATAAACAGGGCTACGAGCAGTACTTC. Encoded protein: CSVQDKQGYEQYF.

The chain joins TRBV25-1 to TRBJ2-7; D is unresolved. The germline gives CDR1 MGHDK, CDR2 SYGVNS. The CDR3 totals 12 residues. Trimming pared 3 bases from V and 3 bases from J, leaving 6 bases between. The CDR3 is CASSEWGYEQYF. CDR3 nucleotides: TGTGCCAGCAGTGAGTGGGGCTACGAGCAGTACTTC.

The chain has TRBV5-6 and TRBJ2-1, with TRBD2 identical over 7 bases. The germline gives CDR1 SGHDT, CDR2 YYEEEE. The CDR3 runs to 11 residues. V dropped 3 bases and J dropped 12; count of bases not matched to a gene: 3. CDR3 in DNA: TGTGCCAGCAGCTCGGGACTAAGGCAGTTCTTC. It is translated as CASSSGLRQFF.

V and J are TRBV20-1 and TRBJ2-7, with D possibly matching TRBD2 (6 bases). Between the trimmed V and J ends, which lost 1 base and 0 bases, there was a span of 22 bases. The CDR3 is made up of 18 amino acids. In germline, CDR1 is DFQATT, CDR2 SNEGSKA (reference sequence). CDR3 residues: CSARAVSSGRENSYEQYF. The CDR3 DNA is TGCAGTGCTAGAGCCGTTTCCTCCGGGCGGGAAAACTCCTACGAGCAGTACTTC.

This clonotype has just one count. The chain carries TRBV20-1 and TRBJ1-1; a possible D gene is TRBD1 (6 bases). Trimming removed 8 bases from V and 4 bases from J, with 11 bases in between. CDR1 DFQATT and CDR2 SNEGSKA come from the germline V gene (reference sequence). This CDR3 has 11 residues. This chain's CDR3 is CSSKGGTEAFF. The CDR3 nucleotides read TGCAGTTCCAAGGGGGGCACTGAAGCTTTCTTT.

The gene calls are TRBV11-2 and TRBJ2-1; TRBD2 matches at 8 bases. This CDR3 is built from 14 residues. V shed 4 bases and J 8 bases; nucleotides not matched to a gene: 7. Germline V CDR1 and CDR2: SGHAT, FQNNGV. DNA of the CDR3: TGTGCCAGCAGCTCATCGGGGGGGCGCGATGAGCAGTTCTTC. This translates into CASSSSGGRDEQFF.

The chain has TRBV27 and TRBJ2-7, with 8 bases lining up with TRBD1. The germline CDR1 and CDR2 sequences are MNHEY and SMNVEV (reference sequence). Germline trimming cut 5 bases from V and 2 bases from J; bases unmatched to any gene: 5. CDR3 length: 14 residues. The CDR3 coding sequence is TGTGCCAGCAGTAGTAGGACAGGGACCTACGAGCAGTACTTC. Residues: CASSSRTGTYEQYF.

V and J are TRBV12-3 or TRBV12-4 and TRBJ2-1; possible D gene TRBD2, 5 bases. V was pared by 3 bases and J by 10 bases, with 13 bases between. There are 13 residues in the CDR3. CDR3 residues: CASSLGGQKEQFF. In DNA, the CDR3 is TGTGCCAGCAGTTTGGGCGGGCAAAAGGAGCAGTTCTTC.

V and J are TRBV29-1 and TRBJ2-2, with D hard to call. The germline gives CDR1 SQVTM, CDR2 ANQGSEA. V gave up 6 bases and J gave up 7 bases, with 9 bases separating them. There are 11 residues in the CDR3. The CDR3 reads CSVPGGGELFF. In DNA, the CDR3 is TGCAGCGTACCGGGTGGCGGGGAGCTGTTTTTT.

In this sample, this clonotype turned up once. The chain uses TRBV9 and TRBJ1-5; possible D gene TRBD1, 6 bases. Germline values: CDR1 SGDLS, CDR2 YYNGEE. The CDR3 contains 13 residues. With 3 bases removed from V and 6 bases from J, the gap between germline ends came to 10 bases. CDR3 coding DNA: TGTGCCAGCAGCGCCAGGGGCGCTCAGCCCCAGCATTTT. This translates into CASSARGAQPQHF. Using reference TRBV9 and TRBJ1-5 for the parts outside the CDR3, the full variable domain is DSGVTQTPKHLITATGQRVTLRCSPRSGDLSVYWYQQSLDQGLQFLIQYYNGEERAKGNILERFSAQQFPDLHSELNLSSLELGDSALYFCASSARGAQPQHFGDGTRLSIL.

The V and J genes are TRBV25-1 and TRBJ1-1; D is unclear. Per germline, CDR1 MGHDK and CDR2 SYGVNS. V lost 3 bases and J 0 bases, leaving 11 bases between the germline ends. The CDR3 consists of 15 residues. Here the CDR3 reads CASSDQNRMNTEAFF. The CDR3 DNA follows: TGTGCCAGCAGTGACCAGAACCGCATGAACACTGAAGCTTTCTTT.

This rearrangement joins TRBV6-5 to TRBJ2-2, with D perhaps matching TRBD2 (6 bases). Germline lookup yields CDR1 MNHEY and CDR2 SVGAGI. The CDR3 is 16 residues long. V was trimmed by 0 bases and J by 1 base, leaving 9 bases between them. The CDR3 DNA reads as TGTGCCAGCAGTTACTCTATGGGGGGGAACACCGGGGAGCTGTTTTTT. Translating it yields CASSYSMGGNTGELFF.

The chain couples TRBV12-3 or TRBV12-4 to TRBJ1-1, with D unresolved. This CDR3 comprises 14 residues. Trimming took off 3 bases at V and 0 bases at J, with 8 bases between the two ends. CDR3 sequence: CASSFRGVNTEAFF. In nucleotides, the CDR3 is TGTGCCAGCAGTTTTCGGGGAGTGAACACTGAAGCTTTCTTT.

The V gene is TRBV29-1, the J gene TRBJ1-2; 12 nucleotides line up with TRBD1. V shed 2 bases and J 4 bases; nucleotides not matched to a gene: 8. The V gene's germline CDR1 is SQVTM and CDR2 ANQGSEA. CDR3 length: 16 residues. The DNA for the CDR3 is TGCAGCGTTGAACTTCCCGGGACAGGGGGCCGCTATGGCTACACCTTC. Translated: CSVELPGTGGRYGYTF.

The V gene is TRBV7-2, the J gene TRBJ2-1; 12 bases align to TRBD2. This CDR3 region has 16 residues. Germline loops: CDR1 SGHTA, CDR2 FQGNSA. The V gene end was trimmed by 4 bases and the J gene end by 7 bases; junction bases not matched to a gene: 8. Here the CDR3 DNA reads TGTGCCAGCAGCTGGATTTCTAGCGGGGGGGCTAATGAGCAGTTCTTC. This translates into CASSWISSGGANEQFF.